The present TCR beta chain was sequenced within a study of T cells in Graves' hyperthyroidism and ophthalmopathy. V was clipped by 5 bases and J by 5 bases; unmatched bases: 6. The CDR3 has 13 amino acids. The germline gives CDR1 SGDLS, CDR2 YYNGEE. Study outcomes and limitations: Appearing also in blood were most of the thyroid clonotypes expanded above 0.001.

Researchers amplified the TCR beta CDR3 regions from RNA transcripts. Initially, a first-round RT-PCR of the TCR CDR3 employed the HTBI primer set. In TCRdb, the multiplex PCR reads were re-called with MiXCR into one record per CDR3 protein. The table has 600,000 to 800,000 distinct CDR3 sequences, 35% seen once. Stable Graves' hyperthyroidism denoted no ophthalmopathy progression over 18 months. Patients were aged 18 to 65, had disease duration under 2 months, and had newly diagnosed hyperthyroidism. A remark on this clonotype: The antigen is unknown.

Sequenced input: blood. The rearrangement links TRBV9 to TRBJ2-7, with 8 positions matching TRBD2. The sequence was obtained from a middle-aged woman with Graves' hyperthyroidism. The CDR3 loop is CASSFGGANEQYF. DNA of the CDR3: TGTGCCAGCAGTTTCGGGGGGGCCAACGAGCAGTACTTC.